This TCR beta chain emerged from a study of graft-versus-host responses after intestinal transplantation. Processing was applied to graft tissue in order to liberate intraepithelial and lamina propria lymphocytes. With 11 bases removed from V and 1 base from J, the gap between germline ends came to 11 bases. Germline-derived CDR1 and CDR2 are PRHDT and FYEKMQ (reference sequence). CDR3 length: 13 amino acids. A few counts support this clone. TCRdb's table, derived via immunoSEQ multiplex PCR, lists solely in-frame clones and lacks some. Among over 3,500 clones listed, approximately 77% were seen once.

The sequence was collected from a human patient who received an intestinal transplant, so some T cells may come from the graft donor. The V call is TRBV13, the J call TRBJ2-2; D gene unclear. Here the sequenced sample was ileum tissue, taken 9 days after transplant. The DNA of the CDR3 is TGTGCCTGCCACAGCATGAACACCGGGGAGCTGTTTTTT. This translates into CACHSMNTGELFF.